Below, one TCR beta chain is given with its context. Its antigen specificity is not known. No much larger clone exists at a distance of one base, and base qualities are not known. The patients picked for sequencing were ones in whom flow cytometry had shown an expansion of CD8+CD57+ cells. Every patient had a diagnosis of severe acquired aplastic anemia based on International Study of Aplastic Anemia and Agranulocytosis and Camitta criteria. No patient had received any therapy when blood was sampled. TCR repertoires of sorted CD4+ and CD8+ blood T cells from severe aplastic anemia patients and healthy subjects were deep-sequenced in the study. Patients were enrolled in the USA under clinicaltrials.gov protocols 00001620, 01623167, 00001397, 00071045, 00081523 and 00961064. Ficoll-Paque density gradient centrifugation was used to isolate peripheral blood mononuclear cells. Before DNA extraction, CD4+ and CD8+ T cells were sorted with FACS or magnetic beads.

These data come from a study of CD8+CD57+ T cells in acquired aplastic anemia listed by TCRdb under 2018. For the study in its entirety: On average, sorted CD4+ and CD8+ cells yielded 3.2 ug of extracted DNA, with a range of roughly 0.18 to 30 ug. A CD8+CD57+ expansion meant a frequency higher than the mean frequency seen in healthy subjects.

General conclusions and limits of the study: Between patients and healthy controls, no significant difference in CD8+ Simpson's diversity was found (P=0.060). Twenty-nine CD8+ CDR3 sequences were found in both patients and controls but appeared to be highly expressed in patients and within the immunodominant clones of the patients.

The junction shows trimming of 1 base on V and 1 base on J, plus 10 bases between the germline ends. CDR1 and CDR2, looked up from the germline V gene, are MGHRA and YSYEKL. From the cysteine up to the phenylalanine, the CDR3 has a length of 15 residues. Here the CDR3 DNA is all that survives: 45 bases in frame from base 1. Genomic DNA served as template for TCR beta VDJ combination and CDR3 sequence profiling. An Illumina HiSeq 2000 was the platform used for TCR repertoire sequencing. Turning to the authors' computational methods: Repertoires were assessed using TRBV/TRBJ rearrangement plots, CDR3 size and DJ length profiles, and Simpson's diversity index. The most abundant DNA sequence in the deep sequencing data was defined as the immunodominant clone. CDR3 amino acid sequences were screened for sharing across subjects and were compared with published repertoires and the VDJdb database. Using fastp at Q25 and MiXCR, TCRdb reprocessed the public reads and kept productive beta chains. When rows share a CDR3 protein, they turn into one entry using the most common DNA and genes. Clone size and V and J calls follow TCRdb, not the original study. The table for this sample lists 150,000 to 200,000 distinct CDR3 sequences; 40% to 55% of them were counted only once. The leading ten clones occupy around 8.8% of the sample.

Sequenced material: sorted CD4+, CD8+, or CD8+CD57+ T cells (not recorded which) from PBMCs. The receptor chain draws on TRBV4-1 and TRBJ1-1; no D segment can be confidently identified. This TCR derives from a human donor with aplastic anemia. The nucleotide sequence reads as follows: TGCGCCAGCAGCCAAGTCGGGCAACAGAACACTGAAGCTTTCTTT. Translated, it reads CASSQVGQQNTEAFF.